The next 18 T cell receptor beta chains were all read from a single sample in a study of T cells in Graves' hyperthyroidism and ophthalmopathy. RNA transcripts yielded amplified TCR beta CDR3 regions. The TCR CDR3 first-round RT-PCR relied on the HTBI primer set. TCRdb processed the multiplex PCR reads anew with MiXCR; each CDR3 protein has one entry. The sample holds some 510,000 distinct CDR3 sequences; roughly 46% are singletons and the top ten take roughly 8.2%. Sequenced material: peripheral blood or thyroid tissue (not recorded which). These receptors all stem from a young woman with Graves' hyperthyroidism.

The rearrangement joins TRBV11-2 to TRBJ2-5; 12 bases line up with TRBD2. CDR1 is SGHAT, CDR2 FQNNGV, per germline. V was pared by 4 bases and J by 5 bases, with 8 bases of the junction left unmatched. The CDR3 is 16 residues long. CDR3 coding DNA: TGTGCCAGCAGCTGCAGTTCGGGACTAGCGGGTGAGACCCAGTACTTC. Its translation: CASSCSSGLAGETQYF.

The chain is built from TRBV10-3 and TRBJ1-1; no definite D call. The CDR3 contains 14 residues. Trimming left V 10 bases short and J 1 base short, with 16 bases between. Per germline, CDR1 ENHRY and CDR2 SYGVKD. For the CDR3, the DNA is TGTGCCAGCACCCCCCCGGGTCCGAACACTGAAGCTTTCTTT. Translation: CASTPPGPNTEAFF.

J is TRBJ2-7 and V is TRBV6-5; the match to TRBD1 covers 10 bases. This CDR3 contains 15 residues. The V gene end was trimmed by 10 bases and the J gene end by 4 bases; junction bases not matched to a gene: 13. Germline CDR1 MNHEY, CDR2 SVGAGI. CDR3 sequence: CATYPGQGRGYEQYF. The CDR3 DNA follows: TGTGCCACCTACCCGGGACAGGGGAGGGGTTACGAGCAGTACTTC.

This chain links TRBV2 with TRBJ2-7; D is unclear. Germline V lookup: CDR1 SNHLY, CDR2 FYNNEI. The CDR3 covers 14 residues. V was pared by 11 bases and J by 0 bases, with 17 bases between. The CDR3 loop is CAVSMDRNSYEQYF. The CDR3 nucleotides read TGTGCCGTCAGTATGGATAGGAACTCCTACGAGCAGTACTTC.

The sample holds a few counts of this clonotype. V is TRBV25-1 and J is TRBJ1-2; 8 bases match TRBD1. The germline gives CDR1 MGHDK, CDR2 SYGVNS. Losses at the gene ends were 6 bases for V and 8 bases for J; bases not matched to a gene: 11. This CDR3 is built from 14 residues. CDR3 amino acids: CASSHARTGLGYTF. Here the CDR3 DNA reads TGTGCCAGCAGCCACGCTCGGACAGGGTTGGGCTACACCTTC.

The rearrangement joins TRBV15 to TRBJ1-4; 7 positions match TRBD1. Germline V CDR1 and CDR2: LNHNV, YYDKDF (reference sequence). The CDR3 contains 16 residues. After removal of 0 bases from V and 8 bases from J, the junction contained 9 bases not matched to a gene. CDR3 protein: CATSRDRGGYTEKLFF. DNA of the CDR3: TGTGCCACCAGCAGAGATCGAGGGGGCTACACCGAAAAACTGTTTTTT.

The chain combines TRBV20-1 with TRBJ2-6; a weak D match, TRBD1 (5 bases). The germline V and J ends were trimmed by 1 base and 4 bases, with 5 bases remaining between them. From germline, CDR1 is DFQATT and CDR2 SNEGSKA (reference sequence). The CDR3 extends over 13 amino acids. The CDR3, as DNA: TGCAGTGCTAGAGGACAGGGGGCCAACGTCCTGACTTTC. This gives the protein CSARGQGANVLTF.

As for this clonotype: Its ends do not fully match the called genes, so a read error is possible. The genes are TRBV2 and TRBJ1-1, with D possibly being TRBD1 (5 bases). The germline V gene encodes CDR1 SNHLY and CDR2 FYNNEI. This CDR3 has 12 amino acids. CDR3 coding DNA: TGTGCCACCGGAGGGGTGAACACTGAAGCTTCCTTT. The encoded protein is CATGGVNTEASF. The whole variable domain, filled in from reference TRBV2 and TRBJ1-1, reads EPEVTQTPSHQVTQMGQEVILRCVPISNHLYFYWYRQILGQKVEFLVSFYNNEISEKSEIFDDQFSVERPDGSNFTLKIRSTKLEDSAMYFCATGGVNTEASFGQGTRLTVV.

Ten or more counts support this clonotype. J is TRBJ2-7 and V is TRBV2, with D unresolved. This CDR3 is 13 amino acids long. The germline gives CDR1 SNHLY, CDR2 FYNNEI. Trimming removed 8 bases at V and 0 bases at J, with 11 bases between. This chain's CDR3 is CASLSTVSYEQYF. The CDR3 DNA reads as TGTGCCAGCCTCTCCACGGTCTCCTACGAGCAGTACTTC.

This clonotype was seen ten or more times. The chain carries TRBV5-1 and TRBJ1-6; D remains ambiguous. The V and J ends lost 1 base and 11 bases respectively, with 13 bases between them. There are 14 residues in the CDR3. CDR1 is SGHRS, CDR2 YFSETQ, per germline. This chain's CDR3 is CASSLMSENTPLHF. The CDR3 DNA reads as TGCGCCAGCAGCTTGATGTCAGAGAACACACCCCTCCACTTT.

This clonotype was observed at least ten times. J is TRBJ2-7 and V is TRBV7-8; 7 nucleotides agree with TRBD1. V was pared by 0 bases and J by 3 bases, with 8 bases of the junction left unmatched. Germline assignment: CDR1 SGHVS and CDR2 FQNEAQ. The CDR3 has 16 amino acids. This CDR3 reads CASSLANRGSVYEQYF. The DNA for the CDR3 is TGTGCCAGCAGCTTAGCGAACAGGGGATCTGTCTACGAGCAGTACTTC. Looking up the rest from reference TRBV7-8 and TRBJ2-7 gives the full variable domain: GAGVSQSPRYKVAKRGQDVALRCDPISGHVSLFWYQQALGQGPEFLTYFQNEAQLDKSGLPSDRFFAERPEGSVSTLKIQRTQQEDSAVYLCASSLANRGSVYEQYFGPGTRLTVT.

The rearrangement uses TRBV20-1 and TRBJ2-7; unclear D gene. The CDR3 has 11 amino acids. CDR1 and CDR2 from the germline V gene are DFQATT and SNEGSKA (reference sequence). Trimming removed 5 bases at V and 3 bases at J, with 8 bases between. CDR3 coding DNA: TGCAGTGCTTATTACGTCTACGAGCAGTACTTC. Its protein is CSAYYVYEQYF.

There are a few counts of this clonotype. One end of the junction is discordant with germline, which a read error may explain. The chain carries TRBV7-9 and TRBJ1-6; possibly TRBD1 for D (5 bases). The germline CDR1 and CDR2 sequences are SEHNR and FQNEAQ (reference sequence). This CDR3 spans 16 amino acids. CDR3 nucleotide sequence: TGCGCCAGCAGCCAAGATCAAGGGCAGGGTAATTCACCCCTCCACTTT. It encodes CASSQDQGQGNSPLHF.

Notes on this clonotype: The junction departs from germline at one end; a sequencing error may be responsible. The rearrangement joins TRBV19 to TRBJ1-6; D is possibly TRBD1 (6 bases). This CDR3 comprises 16 residues. CDR1 and CDR2 from the germline V gene are LNHDA and SQIVND (reference sequence). The CDR3 bases are TGTGCCAGTCGAGTAGGGGGGAACTCCAATAATTCACCCCTCCACTTT. Translating it yields CASRVGGNSNNSPLHF.

This CDR3 reads CATSDDQYSDTGANVLTF. Here the CDR3 DNA reads TGTGCCACCAGTGATGACCAATACAGTGACACTGGGGCCAACGTCCTGACTTTC. V is TRBV24-1 and J is TRBJ2-6; D unresolved. The V gene lost 3 bases and the J gene lost 2 bases, with 16 bases spanning the gap. The CDR3 spans 18 residues. Germline-derived CDR1 and CDR2 are KGHDR and SFDVKD.

V gene TRBV5-5 combines with J gene TRBJ2-2; D perhaps matches TRBD1 (7 bases). Trimming removed 7 bases from V and 6 bases from J, with 13 bases in between. CDR1 and CDR2 (germline): SGHKS, YYEKEE (reference sequence). The CDR3 is 13 amino acids. CDR3: CASPGGPAGELFF. In nucleotides, the CDR3 is TGTGCCAGCCCAGGGGGGCCAGCCGGGGAGCTGTTTTTT.

This chain connects TRBV20-1 to TRBJ2-5; D remains unclear. The CDR3 spans 16 residues. Germline CDR1 is DFQATT and CDR2 is SNEGSKA (reference sequence). With 3 bases removed from V and 1 base from J, the gap between germline ends came to 18 bases. The CDR3 sequence: CSARANFRRGQETQYF. The CDR3 DNA is TGCAGTGCTAGGGCTAATTTCAGGCGTGGCCAAGAGACCCAGTACTTC.

Ten or more counts support this clonotype. J is TRBJ2-7 and V is TRBV7-9; 9 bases align to TRBD1. The CDR3 is made up of 12 amino acids. Germline V gene sequence: CDR1 SEHNR, CDR2 FQNEAQ (reference sequence). Trimming cost V 6 bases and J 5 bases; bases outside gene matches: 2. The CDR3 nucleotides are TGTGCCAGCAGTTGGACAGGGGACGAGCAGTACTTC. It specifies CASSWTGDEQYF.